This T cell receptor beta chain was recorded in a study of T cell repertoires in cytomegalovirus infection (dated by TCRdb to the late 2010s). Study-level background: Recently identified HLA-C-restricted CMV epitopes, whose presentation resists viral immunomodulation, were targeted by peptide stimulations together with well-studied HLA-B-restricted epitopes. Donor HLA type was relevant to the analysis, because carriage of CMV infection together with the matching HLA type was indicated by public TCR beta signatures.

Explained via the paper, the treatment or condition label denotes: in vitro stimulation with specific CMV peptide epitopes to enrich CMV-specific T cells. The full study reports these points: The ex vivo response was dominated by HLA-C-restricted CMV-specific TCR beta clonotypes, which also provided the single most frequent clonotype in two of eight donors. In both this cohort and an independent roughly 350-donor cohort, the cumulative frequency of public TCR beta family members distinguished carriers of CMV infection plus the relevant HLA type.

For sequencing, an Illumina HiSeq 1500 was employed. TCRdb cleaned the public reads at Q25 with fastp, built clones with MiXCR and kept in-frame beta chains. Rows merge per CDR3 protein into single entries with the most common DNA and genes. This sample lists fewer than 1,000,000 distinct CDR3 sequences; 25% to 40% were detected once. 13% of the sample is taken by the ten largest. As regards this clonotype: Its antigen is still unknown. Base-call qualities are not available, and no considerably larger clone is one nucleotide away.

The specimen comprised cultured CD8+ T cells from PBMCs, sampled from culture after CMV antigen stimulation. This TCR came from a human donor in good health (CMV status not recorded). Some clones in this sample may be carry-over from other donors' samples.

At the DNA level, the sequence is TGTGCCAGCAGTTTACTCCCCCTGCGAGGAAATGAAAAACTGTTTTTT. Its protein reads: CASSLLPLRGNEKLFF. This chain joins TRBV27 to TRBJ1-4; the D gene lacks a confident call. CDR1 and CDR2 are drawn from the germline V gene (reference sequence): MNHEY, SMNVEV. Trimming at the junction amounts to 2 bases on V and 5 bases on J, and the germline ends lie 15 bases apart. The CDR3 runs 16 amino acids, cysteine and phenylalanine included. The kept DNA is CDR3 alone, 48 bases in frame from the first base.